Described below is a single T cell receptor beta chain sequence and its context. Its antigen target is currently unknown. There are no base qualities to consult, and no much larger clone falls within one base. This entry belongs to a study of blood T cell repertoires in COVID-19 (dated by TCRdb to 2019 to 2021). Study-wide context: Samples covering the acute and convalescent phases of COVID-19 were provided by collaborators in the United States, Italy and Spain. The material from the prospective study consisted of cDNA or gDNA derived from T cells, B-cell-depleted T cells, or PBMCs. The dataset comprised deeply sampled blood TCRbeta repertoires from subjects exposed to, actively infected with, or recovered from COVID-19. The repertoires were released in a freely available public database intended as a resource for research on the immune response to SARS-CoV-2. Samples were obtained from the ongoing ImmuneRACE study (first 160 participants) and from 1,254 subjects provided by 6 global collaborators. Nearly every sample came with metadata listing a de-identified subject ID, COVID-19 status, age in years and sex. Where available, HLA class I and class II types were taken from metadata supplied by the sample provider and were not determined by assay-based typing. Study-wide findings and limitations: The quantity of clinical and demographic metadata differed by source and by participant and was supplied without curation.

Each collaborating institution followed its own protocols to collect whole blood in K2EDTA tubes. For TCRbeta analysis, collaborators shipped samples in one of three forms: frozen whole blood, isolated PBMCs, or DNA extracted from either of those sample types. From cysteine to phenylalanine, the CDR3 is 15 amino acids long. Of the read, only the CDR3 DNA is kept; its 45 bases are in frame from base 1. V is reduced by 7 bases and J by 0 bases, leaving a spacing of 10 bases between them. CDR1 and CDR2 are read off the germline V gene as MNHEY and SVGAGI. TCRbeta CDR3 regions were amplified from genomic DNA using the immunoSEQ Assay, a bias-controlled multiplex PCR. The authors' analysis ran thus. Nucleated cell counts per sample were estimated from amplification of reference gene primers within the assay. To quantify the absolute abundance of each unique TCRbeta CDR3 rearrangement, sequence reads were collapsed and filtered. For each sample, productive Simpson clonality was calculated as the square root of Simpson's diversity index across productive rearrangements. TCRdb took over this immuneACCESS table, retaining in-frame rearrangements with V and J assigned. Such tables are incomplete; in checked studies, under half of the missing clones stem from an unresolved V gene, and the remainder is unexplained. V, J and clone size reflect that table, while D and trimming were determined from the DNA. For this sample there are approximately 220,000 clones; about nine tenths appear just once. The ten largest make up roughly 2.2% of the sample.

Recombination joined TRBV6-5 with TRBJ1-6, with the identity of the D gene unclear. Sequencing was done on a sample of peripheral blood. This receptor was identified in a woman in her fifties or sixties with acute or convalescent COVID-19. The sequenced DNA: TGTGCCAGCACCAGACGGAGCTCCTATAATTCACCCCTCCACTTT. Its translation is CASTRRSSYNSPLHF.